This T cell receptor beta chain derives from a study of cytomegalovirus exposure and HLA in healthy donors. Germline values: CDR1 SGHRS, CDR2 YFSETQ. The CDR3 sequence is 13 residues long. Deletions cut 7 bases from V and 4 bases from J, with 14 bases between. It was with 60 Vbeta and 13 Jbeta primers that the PCR ran. Produced via immunoSEQ multiplex PCR; TCRdb's table is partial and in-frame only. The sample has under 200,000 clones; 65% to 75% are singletons. This sequence originates from a girl between 10 and 17 years old in good health and CMV-seronegative. The V call is TRBV5-1, the J call TRBJ1-1; D call uncertain. Sequencing used PBMCs. CDR3 region: CASGLAGGTEAFF. The DNA of the CDR3 is TGCGCCAGCGGGCTTGCGGGCGGCACTGAAGCTTTCTTT.